Sequencing of this T cell receptor (beta chain) was carried out in a study of shared T cell receptors in the human thymus. Assay: immunoSEQ multiplex PCR; the TCRdb copy retains only in-frame clones and omits some. This sample carries hundreds of thousands of clones, more than 70% of them seen once, and the ten largest clones take about 0.0094%. Trimming stripped 6 bases from V and 5 bases from J, with 28 bases between. The germline gives CDR1 MGHDK, CDR2 SYGVNS. This CDR3 is built from 18 residues. The same specimen was also included in a second study, on human thymus T cells.

The sequenced material came from thymocytes. The sequence was collected from a boy younger than two with a congenital heart defect. The chain uses TRBV25-1 and TRBJ2-5; TRBD2 is a possible D gene (7 bases). CDR3 sequence: CASSPKNGGAGNPETQYF. The CDR3 DNA follows: TGTGCCAGCAGCCCCAAGAATGGGGGGGCCGGGAATCCGGAGACCCAGTACTTC.